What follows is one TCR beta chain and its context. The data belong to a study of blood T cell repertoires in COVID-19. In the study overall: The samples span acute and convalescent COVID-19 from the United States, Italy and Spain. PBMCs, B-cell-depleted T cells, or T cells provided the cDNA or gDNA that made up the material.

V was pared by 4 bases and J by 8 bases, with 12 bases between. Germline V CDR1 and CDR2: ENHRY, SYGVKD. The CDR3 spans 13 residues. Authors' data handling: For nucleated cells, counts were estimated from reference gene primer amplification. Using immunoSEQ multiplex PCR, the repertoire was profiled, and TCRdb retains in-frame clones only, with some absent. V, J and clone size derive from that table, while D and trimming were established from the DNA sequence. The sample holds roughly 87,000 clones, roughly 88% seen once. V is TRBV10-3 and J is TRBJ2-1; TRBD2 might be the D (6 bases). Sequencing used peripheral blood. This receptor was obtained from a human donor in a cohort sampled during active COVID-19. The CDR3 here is CAISGGRRDEQFF. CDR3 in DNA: TGTGCCATCAGTGGGGGAAGGAGGGATGAGCAGTTCTTC.